This T cell receptor beta chain is drawn from a study of OX40 agonist ivuxolimab in advanced cancers. Points from the study as a whole: In the 0.1 to 3.0 mg/kg range, CD4+ and CD8+ blood T cells had expanded clonally by week 6.

With respect to this clone: The antigen remains undetermined.

The data were produced by immunoSEQ multiplex PCR, yet TCRdb's version contains in-frame clones alone and is incomplete. The sample carries about 50,000 clones, roughly 82% recorded once. This CDR3 has 16 residues. This clonotype was sampled from an adult with an advanced solid tumor such as melanoma, head and neck, liver or kidney cancer. The chain recombines TRBV1 with TRBJ2-3; the table calls TRBD2, which could not be checked here. TRBV1 is a known pseudogene. The material was CD4+ or CD8+ T cells sorted from blood, obtained in a trial of the OX40 agonist ivuxolimab. The CDR3 loop is CTSRPSSGGWTDTQYF. In DNA form, the CDR3 reads TGCACCAGCAGGCCCAGCAGCGGGGGTTGGACAGATACGCAGTATTTT.